This is a list of T cell receptor beta chains from one sample in a study of blood T cell repertoires in COVID-19. Assay: immunoSEQ multiplex PCR; the TCRdb copy retains only in-frame clones and omits some. The sample gives 120,000 to 150,000 clones, around 84% of which show up once; 4.5% to 6% is in the top ten. The specimen sequenced was PBMCs or T cells enriched from blood (not recorded which). These receptors all come from a woman between 45 and 60 years old who had been exposed to COVID-19. Each CDR3 is given with its conserved first and last residue. A D gene is named only where the DNA matches it firmly. Where a row states a size, it is once, few, many or the class of an expanded clone; other rows omit it.

>TRBV6-2/TRBV6-3|.|TRBJ2-5|.
CASSYFGEETQYF
TGTGCCAGCAGTTACTTCGGAGAAGAGACCCAGTACTTC
>TRBV11-2|.|TRBJ2-1|.
CASSLDRVPFF
TGTGCCAGCAGCTTAGACAGGGTCCCGTTCTTC
>TRBV20-1|.|TRBJ1-1|.
CSASSPGRTEAFF
TGCAGTGCTAGTTCCCCAGGCCGCACTGAAGCTTTCTTT
>TRBV4-3|.|TRBJ1-4|.
CASSQEATGNEKLFF
TGCGCCAGCAGCCAAGAGGCAACCGGGAATGAAAAACTGTTTTTT
>TRBV5-1|.|TRBJ1-3|TRBD1
CASNGQGGPSGNTIYF
TGCGCCAGCAATGGACAGGGGGGTCCCTCTGGAAACACCATATATTTT
>TRBV9|.|TRBJ1-6|.
CASSPGHYNSPLHF
TGTGCCAGCAGCCCAGGGCACTATAATTCACCCCTCCACTTT
>TRBV7-9|.|TRBJ2-3|TRBD2
CASSRASGGVSDTQYF
TGTGCCAGCAGCCGAGCTAGCGGGGGGGTATCAGATACGCAGTATTTT
>TRBV7-9|.|TRBJ1-2|TRBD1
CASSSQSSNRDRDYGYTF
TGTGCCAGCAGCTCACAATCAAGTAACCGGGACAGGGACTATGGCTACACCTTC
>TRBV5-1|.|TRBJ2-2|.
CASSSRTGELFF
TGCGCCAGCAGCAGTCGTACTGGGGAGCTGTTTTTT
>TRBV7-9|once|TRBJ1-1|TRBD1
CASSLSDRENTEAFF
TGTGCCAGCAGCTTATCCGACAGGGAAAACACTGAAGCTTTCTTT
>TRBV4-1|.|TRBJ1-6|TRBD1
CASSLDRANSPLHF
TGCGCCAGCAGCCTAGACAGGGCCAATTCACCCCTCCACTTT
>TRBV4-2|.|TRBJ2-7|TRBD1
CASSHAGTGTDEQYF
TGTGCCAGCAGCCACGCCGGGACAGGGACTGACGAGCAGTACTTC
>TRBV10-3|.|TRBJ1-1|.
CATNSNTEAFF
TGTGCCACCAACAGTAACACTGAAGCTTTCTTT
>TRBV7-9|.|TRBJ1-2|.
CASSSPGGDGYGYTF
TGTGCCAGCAGCTCCCCCGGGGGTGACGGCTATGGCTACACCTTC
>TRBV15|.|TRBJ2-7|.
CATSRGTSYEQYF
TGTGCCACCAGCAGAGGCACATCCTACGAGCAGTACTTC
>TRBV11-2|.|TRBJ1-3|.
CASSLTENTIYF
TGTGCCAGCAGCTTAACTGAAAACACCATATATTTT
>TRBV6-5|.|TRBJ1-1|.
CASTRVQNTEAFF
TGTGCCAGCACCAGGGTTCAGAACACTGAAGCTTTCTTT
>TRBV7-9|.|TRBJ1-3|.
CASSDTGFGNTIYF
TGTGCCAGCAGCGATACAGGGTTCGGAAACACCATATATTTT
>TRBV6-5|once|TRBJ2-7|TRBD2
CASLPSGGSYEQYF
TGTGCCAGCCTGCCTAGCGGGGGGTCCTACGAGCAGTACTTC
>TRBV19|.|TRBJ1-6|.
CASRSRGMDNSPLHF
TGTGCCAGTAGATCACGGGGGATGGATAATTCACCCCTCCACTTT
>TRBV6-5|.|TRBJ1-5|.
CASSYPPVNQPQHF
TGTGCCAGCAGTTACCCCCCGGTGAATCAGCCCCAGCATTTT
>TRBV19|.|TRBJ1-1|.
CASSDTPNTEAFF
TGTGCCAGTAGCGACACCCCGAACACTGAAGCTTTCTTT
>TRBV2|.|TRBJ1-5|TRBD1
CASSVMGLGQGRGPQHF
TGTGCCAGCAGTGTAATGGGACTCGGACAGGGGAGGGGGCCCCAGCATTTT
>TRBV19|.|TRBJ2-1|TRBD1
CASTRGRYNEQFF
TGTGCCAGTACCAGGGGGCGATACAATGAGCAGTTCTTC
>TRBV19|.|TRBJ1-5|.
CASSTILSNQPQHF
TGTGCCAGTAGTACTATTCTTAGCAATCAGCCCCAGCATTTT
>TRBV2|.|TRBJ1-6|.
CASSEYGYSPLHF
TGTGCCAGCAGTGAATACGGGTATTCACCCCTCCACTTT
>TRBV6-5|few|TRBJ2-7|.
CASRRLDSSYEQYF
TGTGCCAGCCGCCGGCTGGACTCTAGCTACGAGCAGTACTTC
>TRBV5-4|.|TRBJ2-7|TRBD2
CASSSGTSSVEQYF
TGTGCCAGCAGCTCCGGGACTAGTTCCGTCGAGCAGTACTTC
>TRBV11-2|few|TRBJ2-7|.
CASSRRQALYEQYF
TGTGCCAGCAGCAGAAGACAGGCCCTCTACGAGCAGTACTTC
>TRBV7-8|.|TRBJ1-2|.
CASSLERDRGANYGYTF
TGTGCCAGCAGCTTAGAGCGGGACCGGGGGGCAAACTATGGCTACACCTTC
>TRBV5-1|.|TRBJ2-7|.
CASSLWPGHLYEQYF
TGCGCCAGCAGCTTGTGGCCGGGACATCTCTACGAGCAGTACTTC
>TRBV9|once|TRBJ2-7|TRBD2
CAISNPASGGYEQYF
TGTGCCATTTCGAATCCGGCTAGCGGGGGCTACGAGCAGTACTTC
>TRBV11-2|.|TRBJ2-5|.
CASSLARGAWETQYF
TGTGCCAGCAGCCTAGCACGGGGGGCCTGGGAGACCCAGTACTTC
>TRBV19|.|TRBJ2-7|TRBD2
CASKVSGRNYEQYF
TGTGCCAGTAAGGTGTCCGGGAGGAACTACGAGCAGTACTTC
>TRBV9|.|TRBJ2-7|.
CASSVAPGDYEQYF
TGTGCCAGCAGCGTAGCTCCGGGTGACTACGAGCAGTACTTC
>TRBV6-2/TRBV6-3|.|TRBJ2-1|TRBD2
CASSKKREPSGYNEQFF
TGTGCCAGCAGCAAGAAGCGGGAGCCCAGCGGCTACAATGAGCAGTTCTTC
>TRBV7-3|.|TRBJ1-2|TRBD1
CASSLGQGVYGYTF
TGTGCCAGCAGCCTCGGACAGGGGGTTTATGGCTACACCTTC
>TRBV5-1|.|TRBJ1-1|.
CASIAGTEAFF
TGCGCCAGCATCGCGGGCACTGAAGCTTTCTTT
>TRBV10-3|.|TRBJ2-5|.
CAIKGQKQETQYF
TGTGCCATCAAAGGACAGAAACAAGAGACCCAGTACTTC